The sequence of this T cell receptor (beta chain) was determined in a study of vaccination and CD4 T cells after COVID-19 (dated by TCRdb to between 2020 and 2023). Some background on the complete study: In the convalescent cohort there were six males and four females, among whom were two Hispanic individuals, seven Caucasians, two Asians and one multiracial person. Post-vaccine blood samples were obtained a median of about 77 days after the second vaccine dose, with a range of roughly 13 to 250 days. In control cultures, a CEFX viral epitope pool was used as positive control, an HIV-1 Nef peptide pool was used as negative control, or no peptide was added. In 10 COVID-19 convalescent patients and a few infection-naive healthy vaccine recipients, the spike-specific CD4+ TCR repertoire before mRNA vaccination was compared with the repertoire after mRNA vaccination. The cultures were stimulated with overlapping spike peptide pools from SARS-CoV-2 and from the common cold coronaviruses HCoV-NL63, HCoV-OC43 and HCoV-229E. Participants received two doses of either the Pfizer-BioNTech BNT162b2 vaccine (n=8) or the Moderna mRNA-1273 vaccine (n=2). Post-COVID blood samples from convalescent patients were collected a median of around 100 days after diagnosis, with a range of about 30 to 170 days. In an earlier paper using these donors, memory CD4+ T cell crossreactivity between SARS-CoV-2 and common cold coronavirus spike proteins was assessed at the TCR clonotype level. On the study overall, not on this receptor specifically: In convalescent patients, a median around 90% of post-vaccine SARS-CoV-2-reactive clones were detected only after vaccination, suggesting vaccine-specific priming. The study included relatively few convalescent patients and did not analyze early timepoints after natural infection. The median count of SARS-CoV-2-reactive clonotypes went up from around 21 after infection to roughly 38 after vaccination, although the change was not significant. Nearly all vaccine-specific clones in convalescent patients (304 of 307) were mono-reactive for SARS-CoV-2 spike rather than cross-reactive with common cold coronaviruses.

On this clonotype: It has no known antigen specificity. No quality values exist for individual bases; no much larger clone is one base distant.

Taken with the paper, the label for treatment or condition translates to: roughly 10-day PBMC culture with coronavirus spike peptide pools or control peptides (ViraFEST assay). CD4+ T cells from unexposed donors were collected before the COVID-19 pandemic (2011-2018). To expand antigen-specific T cells with peptide pools and then pick out the expanded clonotypes through TCR sequencing, the study relied on the ViraFEST assay. Each well held millions of PBMCs cultured with approximately 9.1 ug/ml peptide pools in IMDM containing approximately 4.8% human AB serum and roughly 9.3 IU/ml IL-2. Half of the culture medium was replaced with fresh IL-2-containing medium on days 3 and 7. After 10 days of culture, CD4+ T cells were isolated by negative selection using the EasySep CD4+ T cell isolation kit. Unexposed donor CD4+ T cells were tested for reactivity to SARS-CoV-2 S and N and four common cold coronavirus spike pools, as cell number allowed. Ficoll-Paque Plus gradient centrifugation was used to isolate PBMCs from whole blood, and the isolated PBMCs were then either used fresh or cryopreserved at -140C. Culture conditions were generally each tested in triplicate wells. The leukapheresis product used for the unexposed donors was purchased from a commercial source.

The protocol used for the library was PCR. DNA from cultured CD4+ T cells underwent TCR sequencing with the Oncomine TCR Beta short-read assay at the Johns Hopkins FTIC core. The QIAamp micro DNA kit was used to extract genomic DNA from the cultured CD4+ T cells. Oncomine TCR Beta libraries from cultured CD4+ T cells were pooled using unique dual indexes and sequenced on an Illumina iSeq 100. The original methods were these. Non-productive sequences were removed, and CDR3s not starting with C, not ending with F or W, or shorter than 7 amino acids were discarded. Antigen-specific clonotypes were identified using the MANAFEST web application through comparison of peptide-stimulated wells with reference and other culture wells. To be called positive, a clone needed an FDR below 0.05, an odds ratio above 5, and a productive frequency above 0.1% in at least two of three replicate wells. A clonotype was classed as cross-reactive if the clonotype showed significant expansion both in SARS-CoV-2 spike wells and in at least one common cold coronavirus spike condition. Using R version 3.6.1, CDR3 homology was evaluated through Levenshtein distances (stringdist) along with unrooted phylogenetic trees (ape). TCRdb applied fastp at Q25 and MiXCR to the public reads, then kept only in-frame beta chains. All rows with the same CDR3 protein become a single entry with the most common DNA and genes. TCRdb, rather than the study authors, made the V and J calls. This sample lists about 11,000 distinct CDR3 sequences; about 30% were detected once. The top ten clonotypes cover about 14% of the sample.

At the junction V is shortened by 0 bases and J by 6 bases, with 17 bases in between. From a lookup of the germline V gene (reference sequence), CDR1 and CDR2 are DFQATT and SNEGSKA. Taken from cysteine to phenylalanine, the CDR3 has 15 residues. The only DNA kept is the CDR3, 45 bases in frame from the first base. Sequencing was performed on CD4+ T cells from blood, cultured in vitro. The chain was built from TRBV20-1 and TRBJ1-1; TRBD1 might be the D gene, on 6 matching bases. This receptor was identified in a human donor in good health. The DNA sequence reads TGCAGTGCTAGAGATTGGGGGGGCGCAGAATCTGAAGCTTTCTTT. The translation is CSARDWGGAESEAFF.